This T cell receptor (beta chain) stems from a study of control samples from healthy donors and cancer patients. Clones were read by immunoSEQ multiplex PCR, and TCRdb kept only the in-frame ones, dropping some. The sample lists more than 45,000 clones, less than 95% seen once, with approximately 0.95% in the top ten. Germline V gene lookup returns CDR1 SNHLY and CDR2 FYNNEI. The CDR3 sequence is 16 residues long. V was clipped by 10 bases and J by 1 base, with 20 bases between them. This clonotype was sampled from a man younger than 40 with colorectal cancer. The rearrangement joins TRBV2 to TRBJ1-5; the D is unclear. Sequencing used PBMCs. This chain's CDR3 is CATDPGKVISNQPQHF. DNA for the CDR3: TGTGCCACCGACCCCGGGAAGGTTATCAGCAATCAGCCCCAGCATTTT.